This record looks at one T cell receptor beta chain sequence and its context. This entry belongs to a study of shared clonotypes between healthy human individuals. Here immunoSEQ multiplex PCR was the method, and the copy in TCRdb shows in-frame clones only, minus some. The table lists about 2.3 million clones, approximately 93% of them singletons. CDR1 is SGHKS and CDR2 is YYEKEE in the germline V gene (reference sequence). CDR3 length: 16 residues. V was pared by 2 bases and J by 5 bases, with 10 bases of the junction left unmatched. Sequencing input: naive CD4+ T cells from PBMCs. Subset: CD45RA+ positively selected. The rearrangement joins TRBV5-5 to TRBJ2-5; 9 bases are shared with TRBD1. The TCR sequence derives from a young man in good health. Some clones in this sample may be carry-over from other donors' samples. CDR3 sequence reads: CASSFGMGQGEETQYF. DNA for the CDR3: TGTGCCAGCAGCTTCGGAATGGGACAGGGCGAGGAGACCCAGTACTTC.